Following are 16 T cell receptor beta chains from one sample sequenced in a study of shared clonotypes between healthy human individuals. Libraries were prepared by immunoSEQ multiplex PCR; TCRdb keeps only in-frame clonotypes and omits some of them. Altogether millions of clones are present, roughly 96% being singletons, with the ten largest covering under 0.15%. Sequenced material: naive CD4+ T cells sorted from blood. Specified subset: CD45RA+ positively selected. These receptors were collected from a man younger than 35 in good health.

The rearrangement uses TRBV10-1 and TRBJ2-2, with D perhaps assigned TRBD1 or TRBD2 (5 bases each). Per the germline V gene, CDR1 is WNHNN and CDR2 is SYGVQD (reference sequence). This CDR3 has 13 amino acids. V gave up 6 bases and J gave up 3 bases, with 8 bases separating them. In DNA, the CDR3 is TGCGCCAGCAGGAGGGACCACACCGGGGAGCTGTTTTTT. This encodes CASRRDHTGELFF.

In this sample, this clone turned up once. The identical CDR3 is also encoded by other nucleotide sequences in the sample. The chain links TRBV30 to TRBJ2-7, with a possible D match to TRBD1 (6 bases). V gave up 5 bases and J gave up 0 bases, with 11 bases separating them. CDR1 is GTSNPN and CDR2 is SVGIG in the germline V gene (reference sequence). The CDR3 has 13 amino acids. The CDR3 here is CAWSRGTSYEQYF. CDR3 sequence (DNA): TGTGCCTGGTCAAGGGGGACCTCCTACGAGCAGTACTTC.

The chain has TRBV10-3 and TRBJ1-4; 7 bases align to TRBD1. The germline V gene encodes CDR1 ENHRY and CDR2 SYGVKD. The trim removed 0 bases at V and 8 bases at J, leaving 15 bases unmatched. The CDR3 spans 18 residues. The CDR3: CAISESLGGGGTQEKLFF. The CDR3 bases are TGTGCCATCAGTGAGTCTCTGGGTGGAGGGGGCACCCAGGAAAAACTGTTTTTT.

The CDR3 spells CASSLAGPNEQFF. The CDR3 DNA is TGCGCCAGCAGCCTAGCGGGACCCAATGAGCAGTTCTTC. The gene calls are TRBV5-1 and TRBJ2-1; TRBD2 aligns across 9 bases. Trimming cost V 4 bases and J 6 bases; bases outside gene matches: 2. Germline values: CDR1 SGHRS, CDR2 YFSETQ. The CDR3 consists of 13 residues.

On this clone itself: This may arise from a read error, as a much more abundant clone is one base away. The chain recombines TRBV18 with TRBJ2-5; weak D call: TRBD2 (6 bases). CDR1 KGHSH and CDR2 LQKENI come from the germline V gene. The CDR3 is made up of 17 amino acids. The CDR3, as DNA: TGTGCCAGCCCACCACGGTTGGGGCGGGGATATCAAGAGACCCAGTACTTC. This encodes CASPPRLGRGYQETQYF.

The V and J genes are TRBV5-4 and TRBJ2-7, with 7 nucleotides matching TRBD2. The ends lost 0 bases at V and 2 bases at J; junction bases unmatched: 11. The CDR3 is 17 residues long. Germline V lookup: CDR1 SGHNT, CDR2 YYREEE (reference sequence). The CDR3, as DNA: TGTGCCAGCAGCTTGGGTCTGGGGAGCGGGGTTCCCTACGAGCAGTACTTC. This translates into CASSLGLGSGVPYEQYF.

J is TRBJ1-1 and V is TRBV6-5; tentatively, D is TRBD1 (5 bases). The CDR3 is made up of 16 amino acids. Trimming shortened V by 0 bases and J by 1 base, and 12 bases separated the two germline ends. Germline CDR1 is MNHEY and CDR2 is SVGAGI. In DNA form, the CDR3 reads TGTGCCAGCAGTTACTCGCAGGGACGGGCGAACACTGAAGCTTTCTTT. It yields the protein CASSYSQGRANTEAFF.

The chain combines TRBV6-8 with TRBJ2-7, with 11 bases that match TRBD2. The length of the CDR3 is 16 residues. After removal of 7 bases from V and 4 bases from J, the junction contained 12 bases not matched to a gene. In germline, CDR1 is MNHGY, CDR2 SAAAGT. This CDR3 reads CASTLPRLAGWYEQYF. The CDR3 DNA reads as TGTGCCAGCACCCTACCCCGACTAGCGGGGTGGTACGAGCAGTACTTC.

This chain joins TRBV2 and TRBJ2-7, with D perhaps TRBD2 (5 bases). Trimming shortened V by 7 bases and J by 2 bases, and 9 bases separated the two germline ends. This CDR3 is built from 12 residues. Germline V gene data show CDR1 as SNHLY and CDR2 as FYNNEI. The CDR3 DNA is TGTGCCAGCACCCCGACTACCTACGAGCAGTACTTC. Amino acids: CASTPTTYEQYF.

V and J are TRBV28 and TRBJ2-7; 9 nucleotides agree with TRBD1. The germline gives CDR1 MDHEN, CDR2 SYDVKM. CDR3 length equals 15 residues. The trim removed 5 bases at V and 1 base at J, leaving 6 bases unmatched. DNA of the CDR3: TGTGCCAGCAGTCTGACAGGGGGACCTTCCTACGAGCAGTACTTC. Its protein product is CASSLTGGPSYEQYF.

The gene calls are TRBV7-3 and TRBJ1-2; D not resolved. V lost 5 bases, J lost 1 base, and 14 bases lay in between. The CDR3 is 15 residues long. In germline, CDR1 is SGHTA, CDR2 FQGTGA. This CDR3 reads CASSPRWRVNYGYTF. The CDR3 DNA sequence: TGTGCCAGCAGCCCCCGTTGGAGGGTTAACTATGGCTACACCTTC. The complete variable domain, with remaining parts taken from reference TRBV7-3 and TRBJ1-2, reads GAGVSQTPSNKVTEKGKYVELRCDPISGHTALYWYRQSLGQGPEFLIYFQGTGAADDSGLPNDRFFAVRPEGSVSTLKIQRTERGDSAVYLCASSPRWRVNYGYTFGSGTRLTVV.

As regards this clone: The same CDR3 arises from other DNA sequences in this sample as well. The chain uses TRBV27 and TRBJ1-5; the D gene is possibly TRBD1 (5 bases). Germline loops: CDR1 MNHEY, CDR2 SMNVEV (reference sequence). Trimming cost V 4 bases and J 4 bases, with 11 bases left between them. The CDR3 runs to 14 residues. The CDR3 is CASSSQGGNQPQHF. As DNA, the CDR3 is TGTGCCAGCAGTTCTCAGGGAGGAAATCAGCCCCAGCATTTT.

The J gene is TRBJ1-4, the V gene TRBV5-1, with D perhaps TRBD1 (5 bases). This CDR3 spans 14 amino acids. Deletions cut 6 bases from V and 7 bases from J, with 16 bases between. CDR1 is SGHRS and CDR2 is YFSETQ in the germline V gene. The CDR3 DNA reads as TGCGCCAGCAAAATGGACACTTGGGGTGAAAAACTGTTTTTT. This translates into CASKMDTWGEKLFF.

The V gene is TRBV9, the J gene TRBJ1-2; maybe TRBD1 (5 bases). The CDR3 length is 13 residues. V was clipped by 3 bases and J by 6 bases, with 12 bases between them. Per the germline V gene, CDR1 is SGDLS and CDR2 is YYNGEE. The CDR3 region is CASSALPGDGYTF. DNA for the CDR3: TGTGCCAGCAGCGCCCTCCCGGGGGATGGCTACACCTTC.

The CDR3 reads CASSSGRGTGNQPQHF. DNA of the CDR3: TGTGCCAGCAGCAGCGGCCGGGGGACGGGGAATCAGCCCCAGCATTTT. The V and J genes are TRBV11-2 and TRBJ1-5; a weak D match, TRBD1 (5 bases). The CDR3 sequence is 16 residues long. Germline V lookup: CDR1 SGHAT, CDR2 FQNNGV. Trimming took 5 bases from V and 4 from J, leaving 18 bases between them. Full variable domain (missing parts from reference TRBV11-2 and TRBJ1-5): EAGVAQSPRYKIIEKRQSVAFWCNPISGHATLYWYQQILGQGPKLLIQFQNNGVVDDSQLPKDRFSAERLKGVDSTLKIQPAKLEDSAVYLCASSSGRGTGNQPQHFGDGTRLSIL.

The chain uses TRBV7-2 and TRBJ2-1; TRBD1 matches 9 bases. V was clipped by 5 bases and J by 4 bases; unmatched bases: 6. CDR3 length: 15 amino acids. Germline CDR1 SGHTA, CDR2 FQGNSA. Written as DNA, the CDR3 is TGTGCCAGCAGCCCGGACAGGGGAGAATACAATGAGCAGTTCTTC. This codes for CASSPDRGEYNEQFF.